The text below deals with one T cell receptor (beta chain). The authors extracted RNA and reverse transcribed it into cDNA as the sequencing template. The assay was immunoSEQ multiplex PCR, and TCRdb's table has in-frame clones only and misses some. The table shows 150,000 to 200,000 clones, with roughly 70% occurring only once. Treatment specified: oral pan-JAK inhibitor, 5-10 mg twice daily. V lost 7 bases and J lost 2, with 9 bases in between. The CDR3 covers 12 residues. Germline V gene data show CDR1 as SQVTM and CDR2 as ANQGSEA. This entry comes from a study of CD8+ T cells in alopecia areata. About the research overall: Oral tofacitinib, 5 to 10 mg twice daily, was given in an open-label trial.

This receptor was obtained from a human donor with alopecia areata. This specimen consisted of CD4+ T cells sorted from blood, obtained around week 49, from a patient treated with tofacitinib. The rearrangement uses TRBV29-1 and TRBJ1-5; D perhaps matches TRBD1 (5 bases). The CDR3 coding sequence is TGCAGCGCCGGGGACGGCAATCAGCCCCAGCATTTT. It specifies CSAGDGNQPQHF.